A selection of T cell receptor beta chains follows, all from one sample in a study of STAT3 mutations in large granular lymphocyte leukemia. Clones were read by immunoSEQ multiplex PCR, and TCRdb kept only the in-frame ones, dropping some. The repertoire has 20,000 to 30,000 clones, 85% to 95% of them found once; the top ten carry approximately 6.5%. Input material: peripheral blood mononuclear cells. The receptors originated from a man aged 35-49 years with T-cell large granular lymphocyte leukemia. Some clones in this sample may be carry-over from other donors' samples. CDR3s leave out the opening cysteine and the closing phenylalanine or tryptophan. A D gene is named only where the DNA matches it firmly. Only part of the rows carry a size: once, few, many, or a class if the clone is expanded.

.	TRBV7-9	.	TRBJ2-7	ASGVGNEQY
once	TRBV9	TRBD1	TRBJ2-7	ASSLGQGAYEQY
.	TRBV29-1	TRBD1	TRBJ1-2	SVEVPRTGSSGYT
once	TRBV29-1	TRBD1	TRBJ2-7	SGRDSTYEQY
once	TRBV29-1	.	TRBJ2-3	SVDRAKDTQY
.	TRBV7-2	.	TRBJ1-1	ASSLVYGGDTEAF
.	TRBV6-6	.	TRBJ1-2	ASSHTGFDYGYT
.	TRBV29-1	TRBD1	TRBJ2-2	SVGQGYGELF
once	TRBV28	TRBD1	TRBJ1-4	ASRTRRPGGRGEKLF
once	TRBV4-3	.	TRBJ1-2	ASSQDLGGYT
.	TRBV4-1	.	TRBJ2-5	ASSQGGVSSETQY
.	TRBV4-3	.	TRBJ1-2	ASSQDIQGRTYGYT
.	TRBV11-2	.	TRBJ1-2	ASSLTGRRYT
.	TRBV6-1	TRBD1	TRBJ2-5	ASRSGGETQY
.	TRBV7-9	TRBD1	TRBJ2-7	ASSPGTGGSYEQY
.	TRBV5-4	.	TRBJ1-2	ASSLPQHGYT
.	TRBV6-5	TRBD2	TRBJ2-1	ASTASAGGRNEQF
.	TRBV19	.	TRBJ1-1	ASSIEKVYRENTEAF
.	TRBV18	.	TRBJ1-1	ASSPLRGNTEAF
.	TRBV7-9	TRBD1	TRBJ2-7	ASSLADRGSYEQY
.	TRBV18	.	TRBJ2-2	ASSPRSGRTGELF
.	TRBV18	TRBD1	TRBJ1-2	ASSPGDRGIDYT
.	TRBV5-6	TRBD1	TRBJ1-1	AGSLGDRDITL
.	TRBV7-2	.	TRBJ2-3	ASSLDGTTRRQY